This T cell receptor (beta chain) was recovered during a study of T-cell reconstitution after alpha-beta-depleted transplantation in children. The TCRbeta library incorporated unique molecular identifiers. A single record per CDR3 protein comes from TCRdb applying MiXCR to the PCR reads. The table lists about 410,000 distinct CDR3 sequences, 20% of them singletons. V was pared by 7 bases and J by 0 bases, with 13 bases between. The CDR3 contains 14 residues. Looked up from germline, CDR1 is SQVTM and CDR2 is ANQGSEA. J is TRBJ2-1 and V is TRBV29-1, with D unresolved. This sample comprised PBMCs from the stem cell graft donor, obtained from the stem cell graft. This TCR derives from a human donor who donated a stem cell graft to a child with acute myeloid leukemia. Here the CDR3 reads CSEKGWSSYNEQFF. The CDR3 DNA reads as TGCAGCGAAAAAGGGTGGAGCTCCTACAATGAGCAGTTCTTC.